This TCR beta chain was obtained from a study of tumor-infiltrating lymphocytes in primary liver carcinoma. Study in general: Subjects presented with primary liver carcinoma managed by surgical resection. Study-wide findings and caveats: The samples were not sorted (they were bulk), so CD4+ and CD8+ repertoires were not compared. Tumors had a significantly higher top-250-clone fraction than blood (p = 0.039).

Trimming at V came to 1 base and at J to 2 bases, leaving 7 bases not matched to a gene. Germline CDR1 reads MNHNY; CDR2 reads SVGAGI (reference sequence). This CDR3 contains 17 residues. They got blood RNA out of unsorted whole blood and also pulled out germline DNA. There were only treatment-naive patients, all with chronic HBV infection. The table lists this clonotype with many counts. What it recognizes is unknown. TCR beta cDNA was reverse-transcribed from about 0.45 ug of total RNA. The reaction used a constant-region primer and ProtoScript II reverse transcriptase. Three nested multiplex PCR rounds, a slightly modified ARM-PCR, produced the libraries for TCR beta. The first two PCR rounds used TRBV1-TRBV30 primers with a Cbeta primer, nine to eleven cycles each. TCRdb reprocessed the multiplex PCR reads with MiXCR, giving one entry per CDR3 protein. The table records 310,000 or so distinct CDR3 sequences, 65% of them present only once.

V gene TRBV6-6 combines with J gene TRBJ2-7, with TRBD2 identical over 11 bases. This TCR came from a man in his forties with primary liver carcinoma and hepatitis B virus infection. Sequenced material: peripheral blood. The chain's CDR3 is CASSYLGPTSGTYEQYF. CDR3 nucleotide sequence: TGTGCCAGCAGTTACTTGGGACCGACTAGCGGGACCTACGAGCAGTACTTC.